Listed below are T cell receptor beta chains from one sample, sequenced in a study of cytotoxic CD8 clonotypes in ibrutinib-treated CLL. Libraries were prepared by immunoSEQ multiplex PCR; TCRdb keeps only in-frame clonotypes and omits some of them. The table has some 200,000 clones, around 70% seen once; the top ten hold about an eighth. The sequencing used PBMCs, collected after 24 months of ibrutinib treatment. The receptors come from a human donor with chronic lymphocytic leukemia. CDR3s include the opening cysteine and the closing phenylalanine or tryptophan. Fields, in order: V gene, J gene, clone size, D gene, CDR3 DNA, CDR3 protein. D genes are given only for firm matches. Clone size, where shown, is once, few, many, or a class for clones that have expanded.

V: TRBV18; J: TRBJ2-3; size: .; D: .; DNA: TGTGCCAGCTCACCAAGGGTGGGTAGCACAGATACGCAGTATTTT; CDR3: CASSPRVGSTDTQYF
V: TRBV7-3; J: TRBJ2-5; size: .; D: .; DNA: TGTGCCAGCAGCTTAGCAGGCCACCAAGAGACCCAGTACTTC; CDR3: CASSLAGHQETQYF
V: TRBV5-1; J: TRBJ2-7; size: .; D: .; DNA: TGCGCCAGCAGGACTCCCGATCGACGCGAGCAGTACTTC; CDR3: CASRTPDRREQYF
V: TRBV7-9; J: TRBJ2-1; size: few; D: TRBD2; DNA: TGTGCCAGCAGCTTCAACCTTATAGCGGGAGGGTACAATGAGCAGTTCTTC; CDR3: CASSFNLIAGGYNEQFF
V: TRBV9; J: TRBJ1-1; size: .; D: TRBD1; DNA: TGTGCCAGCAGCACCCGTTCCGGGACAGCGTACACTGAAGCTTTCTTT; CDR3: CASSTRSGTAYTEAFF
V: TRBV30; J: TRBJ2-1; size: .; D: .; DNA: TGTGCCTGGAGTACCTCTGATCTAAGGCAGTTCTTC; CDR3: CAWSTSDLRQFF
V: TRBV27; J: TRBJ2-3; size: .; D: TRBD2; DNA: TGTGCCAGCAGTTTTAGCGGGAAGGGGACAGATACGCAGTATTTT; CDR3: CASSFSGKGTDTQYF
V: TRBV6-1; J: TRBJ1-2; size: .; D: TRBD1; DNA: TGTGCCAGCAGTGAAAGCCCGACAGGGCACTATGGCTACACCTTC; CDR3: CASSESPTGHYGYTF
V: TRBV29-1; J: TRBJ1-1; size: .; D: TRBD1; DNA: TGCAGCGCTAACTACAGGGGGCGAGGTGGAAACACTGAAGCTTTCTTT; CDR3: CSANYRGRGGNTEAFF
V: TRBV11-2; J: TRBJ2-7; size: few; D: .; DNA: TGTGCCAGCAGCTCGACAGTTTCTTACGAGCAGTACTTC; CDR3: CASSSTVSYEQYF
V: TRBV7-2; J: TRBJ2-2; size: .; D: TRBD2; DNA: TGTGCCAGCAGCCGAGGACTAGCGGAAGGCGGGGAGCTGTTTTTT; CDR3: CASSRGLAEGGELFF
V: TRBV20-1; J: TRBJ2-5; size: .; D: .; DNA: TGCAGTGCTTCCCAAGAGACCCAGTACTTC; CDR3: CSASQETQYF
V: TRBV9; J: TRBJ2-7; size: few; D: TRBD1; DNA: TGTGCCAGCAGCGTATCAGGGGGCAGCTACGAGCAGTACTTC; CDR3: CASSVSGGSYEQYF
V: TRBV18; J: TRBJ1-1; size: .; D: .; DNA: TGTGCCAGCTCGCAGAGGACAGACAACACTGAAGCTTTCTTT; CDR3: CASSQRTDNTEAFF
V: TRBV6-1; J: TRBJ2-1; size: .; D: .; DNA: TGTGCCAGCACCCTTAGCCTTTTCAACAATGAGCAGTTCTTC; CDR3: CASTLSLFNNEQFF
V: TRBV18; J: TRBJ2-1; size: .; D: TRBD2; DNA: TGTGCCAGCTCACCACTTATCGGGACTAGCGGGAGAAATGAGCAGTTCTTC; CDR3: CASSPLIGTSGRNEQFF
V: TRBV5-6; J: TRBJ2-1; size: .; D: TRBD2; DNA: TGTGCCAGCAGTCACGTTTCTAGCGGGAGTGCCAGCTCCTACAATGAGCAGTTCTTC; CDR3: CASSHVSSGSASSYNEQFF
V: TRBV9; J: TRBJ2-1; size: .; D: TRBD2; DNA: TGTGCCAGCAGCGTAGGACTAGCGGGGATAGTGTATGAGCAGTTCTTC; CDR3: CASSVGLAGIVYEQFF
V: TRBV7-6; J: TRBJ2-1; size: few; D: .; DNA: TGTGCCAGCAGCTTAAAACCATTCAGTGAGCAGTTCTTC; CDR3: CASSLKPFSEQFF
V: TRBV4-1; J: TRBJ1-4; size: .; D: TRBD1; DNA: TGCGCCAGCAGCCACCCCCGACAGGGATCTAATGAAAAACTGTTTTTT; CDR3: CASSHPRQGSNEKLFF
V: TRBV6-5; J: TRBJ2-1; size: .; D: .; DNA: TGTGCCAGCAGCGTGCCGGGAGATGGCAATGAGCAGTTCTTC; CDR3: CASSVPGDGNEQFF
V: TRBV10-3; J: TRBJ1-1; size: .; D: .; DNA: TGTGCCATCAGTGAGTTGGACACTGAAGCTTTCTTT; CDR3: CAISELDTEAFF
V: TRBV5-1; J: TRBJ1-2; size: .; D: TRBD1; DNA: TGCGCCAGACGAACAGGGGGTCATGGCTACACCTTC; CDR3: CARRTGGHGYTF
V: TRBV5-1; J: TRBJ1-4; size: once; D: .; DNA: TGCGCCAGCAGCTCAGGGGCAACTAATGAAAAACTGTTTTTT; CDR3: CASSSGATNEKLFF
V: TRBV7-3; J: TRBJ2-1; size: .; D: .; DNA: TGTGCCAGCAGCTACCTAGTTTCCGACAATGAGCAGTTCTTC; CDR3: CASSYLVSDNEQFF
V: TRBV15; J: TRBJ1-2; size: .; D: .; DNA: TGTGCCACCAGCAGGGGAAGGGGATCCTACTATGGCTACACCTTC; CDR3: CATSRGRGSYYGYTF
V: TRBV11-1; J: TRBJ2-7; size: .; D: TRBD2; DNA: TGTGCCAGCAGCTTATTTTCGACTAGCGGGGATCCCTACGAGCAGTACTTC; CDR3: CASSLFSTSGDPYEQYF
V: TRBV7-8; J: TRBJ2-5; size: .; D: .; DNA: TGTGCCAGCAGCTTCACAGGCGGTGAGACCCAGTACTTC; CDR3: CASSFTGGETQYF
V: TRBV29-1; J: TRBJ2-3; size: few; D: TRBD2; DNA: TGCAGCGTTGAAGGGTCTAGCGGGAGATCGGATACGCAGTATTTT; CDR3: CSVEGSSGRSDTQYF
V: TRBV2; J: TRBJ1-2; size: once; D: .; DNA: TGTGCCAGCGGGGCGATTAGAGGCTACACCTTC; CDR3: CASGAIRGYTF
V: TRBV1; J: TRBJ2-1; size: .; D: .; DNA: TGCACCAGCAGCCAAGTAGAGCTCTGGTCGCAGTTCTTC; CDR3: CTSSQVELWSQFF
V: TRBV10-3; J: TRBJ2-1; size: .; D: TRBD2; DNA: TGTGCCATCACTGGGGTAGCGGGGTCCTACAATGAGCAGTTCTTC; CDR3: CAITGVAGSYNEQFF
V: TRBV30; J: TRBJ2-2; size: once; D: .; DNA: TGTGCCTGGAGTGGTGGGTTGAACACCGGGGAGCTGTTTTTT; CDR3: CAWSGGLNTGELFF
V: TRBV7-9; J: TRBJ2-1; size: .; D: .; DNA: TGTGCCAGCAGCTTAGAGTTGTTGTTTAGCTCCTACAATGAGCAGTTCTTC; CDR3: CASSLELLFSSYNEQFF
V: TRBV6-6; J: TRBJ2-1; size: .; D: .; DNA: TGTGCCAGCAGTTACAATGTTAGGAATGAGCAGTTCTTC; CDR3: CASSYNVRNEQFF
V: TRBV25-1; J: TRBJ1-2; size: .; D: .; DNA: TGTGCCAGCAGTGATCTAACGACAACTAACTATGGCTACACCTTC; CDR3: CASSDLTTTNYGYTF
V: TRBV6-5; J: TRBJ1-1; size: .; D: .; DNA: TGTGCCAGCAGTTACGGGTATGTATCGCCCACTGAAGCTTTCTTT; CDR3: CASSYGYVSPTEAFF
V: TRBV7-2; J: TRBJ2-7; size: .; D: .; DNA: TGTGCCAGCAGACCCCCGACAGGCTACGAGCAGTACTTC; CDR3: CASRPPTGYEQYF
V: TRBV5-4; J: TRBJ2-7; size: .; D: TRBD1; DNA: TGTGCCAGCAGCTTGGGACAGGGGGGCTTCGAGCAGTACTTC; CDR3: CASSLGQGGFEQYF
V: TRBV7-2; J: TRBJ1-2; size: .; D: .; DNA: TGTGCCAGCAGCTTAGCTGGACAGCACTATGGCTACACCTTC; CDR3: CASSLAGQHYGYTF
V: TRBV5-1; J: TRBJ1-3; size: once; D: .; DNA: TGCGCCAGCAGCCGGGACGGATCTGGAAACACCATATATTTT; CDR3: CASSRDGSGNTIYF
V: TRBV2; J: TRBJ2-7; size: few; D: TRBD1; DNA: TGTGCCAGCAGAAGACAGGGGAACGAGCAGTACTTC; CDR3: CASRRQGNEQYF
V: TRBV30; J: TRBJ2-3; size: .; D: .; DNA: TGTGCCTCAACCCGACAGGCGGAAATGGATACGCAGTATTTT; CDR3: CASTRQAEMDTQYF
V: TRBV19; J: TRBJ2-7; size: few; D: .; DNA: TGTGCCAGTAGTCGGGACCGAGAGCCTTCTTACGAGCAGTACTTC; CDR3: CASSRDREPSYEQYF
V: TRBV30; J: TRBJ1-1; size: .; D: .; DNA: TGTGCCTGGAGTGTAACCAGATCTAGCACTGAAGCTTTCTTT; CDR3: CAWSVTRSSTEAFF
V: TRBV5-1; J: TRBJ1-1; size: .; D: .; DNA: TGCGCCAGCAGCTTGTGGGGGATGAACACTGAAGCTTTCTTT; CDR3: CASSLWGMNTEAFF
V: TRBV9; J: TRBJ2-3; size: once; D: .; DNA: TGTGCCAGCAGCGTAGGGCTTCCAAAGGGTACGCAGTATTTT; CDR3: CASSVGLPKGTQYF
V: TRBV7-2; J: TRBJ2-2; size: .; D: .; DNA: TGTGCCAGCAGCGAAACGTGGGGGGAGCTGTTTTTT; CDR3: CASSETWGELFF
V: TRBV6-6; J: TRBJ2-2; size: .; D: .; DNA: TGTGCCAGTTCCCAGGTAGCCAACACCGGGGAGCTGTTTTTT; CDR3: CASSQVANTGELFF
V: TRBV5-4; J: TRBJ2-7; size: .; D: TRBD1; DNA: TGTGCCAGCAGCGTTGACAGGGGGCAGGAGCAGTACTTC; CDR3: CASSVDRGQEQYF
V: TRBV18; J: TRBJ2-3; size: .; D: .; DNA: TGTGCCAGCTCACCACCTGCTGGGGATACGCAGTATTTT; CDR3: CASSPPAGDTQYF
V: TRBV7-2; J: TRBJ2-3; size: once; D: TRBD1; DNA: TGTGCCAGCAGCTTAGAGGGGCCAGGGGGTCCCATGAATACGCAGTATTTT; CDR3: CASSLEGPGGPMNTQYF
V: TRBV4-3; J: TRBJ2-7; size: .; D: .; DNA: TGCGCCAGCAGCCAACAAGTCAGGGTACCCATGGAGCAGTACTTC; CDR3: CASSQQVRVPMEQYF
V: TRBV5-4; J: TRBJ2-3; size: .; D: .; DNA: TGTGCCAGTCACCCCAGCGGGCTTAGCACAGATACGCAGTATTTT; CDR3: CASHPSGLSTDTQYF
V: TRBV5-1; J: TRBJ2-7; size: .; D: .; DNA: TGCGCCAGCAGCTTGGCTATAGGCACCTACTACGAGCAGTACTTC; CDR3: CASSLAIGTYYEQYF
V: TRBV27; J: TRBJ2-2; size: .; D: .; DNA: TGTGCCAGCAGTTTTAAAGCACAAACGAACACCGGGGAGCTGTTTTTT; CDR3: CASSFKAQTNTGELFF
V: TRBV7-2; J: TRBJ2-7; size: .; D: TRBD1; DNA: TGTGCCAGCAGCTTAGTAGGACAGGGGGCCTACGAGCAGTACTTC; CDR3: CASSLVGQGAYEQYF
V: TRBV6-6; J: TRBJ2-5; size: .; D: TRBD2; DNA: TGTGCCAGCAGTTACTCTGCGGGGGAGGGGCAAGAGACCCAGTACTTC; CDR3: CASSYSAGEGQETQYF